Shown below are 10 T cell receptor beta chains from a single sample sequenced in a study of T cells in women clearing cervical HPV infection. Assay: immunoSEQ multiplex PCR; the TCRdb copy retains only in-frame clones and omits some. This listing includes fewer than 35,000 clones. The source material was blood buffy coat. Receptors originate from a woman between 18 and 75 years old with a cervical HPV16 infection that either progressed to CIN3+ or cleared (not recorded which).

CDR3: CASSFRLGGTSERSSYEQYF. The sequenced CDR3 bases are TGTGCCAGTAGTTTCCGTTTGGGGGGGACTAGCGAAAGGAGCTCCTACGAG. This chain joins TRBV19 and TRBJ2-7, with 10 bases fitting TRBD2. The CDR3 end lies 3 residues beyond the end of the read and is filled in from the germline J gene. The V segment lost 5 bases and the J segment 0 bases; nucleotides outside the gene matches: 19. Germline CDR1 reads LNHDA; CDR2 reads SQIVND (reference sequence). CDR3 length: 20 residues.

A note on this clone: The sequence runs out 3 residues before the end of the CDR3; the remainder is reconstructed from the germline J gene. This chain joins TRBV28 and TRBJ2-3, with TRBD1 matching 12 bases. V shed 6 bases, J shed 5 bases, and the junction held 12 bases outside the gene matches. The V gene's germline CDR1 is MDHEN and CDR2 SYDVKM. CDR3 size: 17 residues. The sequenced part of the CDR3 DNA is TGTGCCAGCAGCCGAGTCCGGGACAGGGGGCGAAGAGATACG. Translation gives CASSRVRDRGRRDT. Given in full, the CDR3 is CASSRVRDRGRRDTQYF.

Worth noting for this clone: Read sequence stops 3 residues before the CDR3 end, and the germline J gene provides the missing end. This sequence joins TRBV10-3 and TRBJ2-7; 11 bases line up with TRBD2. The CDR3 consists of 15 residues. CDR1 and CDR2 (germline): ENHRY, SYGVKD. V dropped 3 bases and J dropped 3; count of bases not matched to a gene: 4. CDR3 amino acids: CAISESLAGGYEQYF. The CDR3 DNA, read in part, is TGTGCCATCAGTGAATCCCTAGCGGGGGGCTACGAG.

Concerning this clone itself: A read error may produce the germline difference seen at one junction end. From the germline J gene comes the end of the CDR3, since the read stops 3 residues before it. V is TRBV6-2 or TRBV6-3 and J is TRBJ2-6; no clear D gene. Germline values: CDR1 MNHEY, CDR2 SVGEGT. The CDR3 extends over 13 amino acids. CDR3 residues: CASSYSGANVLTF. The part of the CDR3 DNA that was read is TGTGCCAGCAGCTACTCTGGGGCCAACGTC.

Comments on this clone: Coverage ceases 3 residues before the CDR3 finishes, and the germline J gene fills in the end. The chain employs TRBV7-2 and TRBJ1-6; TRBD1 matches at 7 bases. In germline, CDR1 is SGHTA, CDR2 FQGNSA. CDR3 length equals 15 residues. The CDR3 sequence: CASSLGGGTVSPLHF. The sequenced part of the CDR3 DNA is TGTGCCAGCAGCTTAGGAGGGGGGACAGTCTCCCCC.

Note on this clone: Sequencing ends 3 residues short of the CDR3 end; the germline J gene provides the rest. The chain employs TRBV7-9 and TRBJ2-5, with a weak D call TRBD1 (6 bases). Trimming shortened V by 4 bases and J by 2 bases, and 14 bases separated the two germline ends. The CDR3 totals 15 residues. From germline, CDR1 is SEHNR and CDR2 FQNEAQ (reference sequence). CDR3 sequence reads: CASSSLKRGQETQYF. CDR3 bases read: TGTGCCAGCAGCTCCCTTAAGAGGGGGCAAGAGACC.

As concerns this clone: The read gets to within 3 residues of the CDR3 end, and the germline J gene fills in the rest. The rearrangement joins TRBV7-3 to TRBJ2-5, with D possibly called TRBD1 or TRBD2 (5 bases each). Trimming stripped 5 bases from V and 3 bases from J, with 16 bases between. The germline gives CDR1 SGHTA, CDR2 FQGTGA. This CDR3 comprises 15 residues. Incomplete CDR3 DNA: TGTGCCAGCAGCCCCTCGGAGAGGGGCGAAGAGACC. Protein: CASSPSERGEET. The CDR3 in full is CASSPSERGEETQYF. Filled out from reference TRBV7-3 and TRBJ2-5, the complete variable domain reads GAGVSQTPSNKVTEKGKYVELRCDPISGHTALYWYRQSLGQGPEFLIYFQGTGAADDSGLPNDRFFAVRPEGSVSTLKIQRTERGDSAVYLCASSPSERGEETQYFGPGTRLLVL.

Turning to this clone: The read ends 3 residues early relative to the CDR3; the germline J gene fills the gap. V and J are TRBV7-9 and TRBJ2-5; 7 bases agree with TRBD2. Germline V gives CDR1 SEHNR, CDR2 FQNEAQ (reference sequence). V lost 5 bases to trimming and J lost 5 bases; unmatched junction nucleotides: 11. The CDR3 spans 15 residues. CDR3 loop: CASSLGSGVGETQYF. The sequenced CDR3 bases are TGTGCCAGCAGCCTTGGGAGCGGGGTAGGGGAGACC.

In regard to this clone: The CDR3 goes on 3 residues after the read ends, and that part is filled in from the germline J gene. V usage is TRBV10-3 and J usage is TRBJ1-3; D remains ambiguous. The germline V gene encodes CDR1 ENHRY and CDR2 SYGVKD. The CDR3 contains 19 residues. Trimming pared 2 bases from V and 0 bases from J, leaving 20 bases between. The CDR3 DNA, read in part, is TGTGCCATCAGTGAGATCCCTAGAGGACTCCTGAGCTCTGGAAACACC. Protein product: CAISEIPRGLLSSGNT. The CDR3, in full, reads CAISEIPRGLLSSGNTIYF.

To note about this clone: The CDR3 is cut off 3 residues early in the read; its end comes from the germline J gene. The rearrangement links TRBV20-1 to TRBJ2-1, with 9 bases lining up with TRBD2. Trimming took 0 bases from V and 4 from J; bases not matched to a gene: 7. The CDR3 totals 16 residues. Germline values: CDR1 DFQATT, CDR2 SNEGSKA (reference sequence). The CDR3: CSARDPGGGEYNEQFF. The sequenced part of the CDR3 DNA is TGCAGTGCTAGAGATCCTGGCGGGGGGGAATACAATGAG.